The sequence of this T cell receptor beta chain was determined in a study of blood T cell repertoires in COVID-19. Study-level information: Nucleic acid was either cDNA or gDNA, and it came from T cells, B-cell-depleted T cells, or PBMCs.

Germline CDR1 reads MNHEY; CDR2 reads SVGEGT. V was clipped by 2 bases and J by 0 bases, with 14 bases between them. The CDR3 has 17 amino acids. How the authors handled the data: Reference gene primers were amplified, and this amplification served to estimate nucleated cell counts. Generated by immunoSEQ multiplex PCR, the TCRdb table keeps only in-frame clones and is missing some. V, J and clone size were drawn from that table, and D and trimming were deduced from the DNA. The sample yields roughly 190,000 clones, 80% to 90% seen once. The material sequenced was peripheral blood. The rearrangement uses TRBV6-2 or TRBV6-3 and TRBJ2-1, with no clear D. This clonotype was obtained from a woman in her seventies with active or convalescent COVID-19. The CDR3 region is CASSYLGQTSSYNEQFF. The CDR3 bases are TGTGCCAGCAGTTACCTAGGTCAGACGAGCTCCTACAATGAGCAGTTCTTC.